This TCR beta chain was sequenced during a study of molecular identifiers for immune sequencing clone quantification. Study-level background: RNA, taken in replicates from about 20,000 or 100,000 naive CD8 cells, was split five ways, with four sequenced.

This clonotype was detected many times. V lost 11 bases, J lost 1 base, and 14 bases lay in between. In germline, CDR1 is MDHEN, CDR2 SYDVKM. CDR3 length equals 13 residues. TCRdb reanalysed the PCR reads using MiXCR and keeps one entry per CDR3 protein. The repertoire holds tens of thousands of distinct CDR3 sequences, 15% to 20% seen once, with over 1.3% in the top ten. The TCR was taken from a human donor in good health. Some libraries in this study had Jurkat cell RNA spiked in. Sequenced sample: naive CD8+ T cells from blood, with Jurkat cell RNA spiked in. The subset was: FACS-sorted CD8+CD4-CCR7+CD45RA+ naive T cells. This rearrangement joins TRBV28 to TRBJ1-1; D is possibly TRBD1 (5 bases). CDR3 residues: CAGRDAENTEAFF. For the CDR3, the DNA is TGTGCCGGGAGGGACGCTGAGAACACTGAAGCTTTCTTT.